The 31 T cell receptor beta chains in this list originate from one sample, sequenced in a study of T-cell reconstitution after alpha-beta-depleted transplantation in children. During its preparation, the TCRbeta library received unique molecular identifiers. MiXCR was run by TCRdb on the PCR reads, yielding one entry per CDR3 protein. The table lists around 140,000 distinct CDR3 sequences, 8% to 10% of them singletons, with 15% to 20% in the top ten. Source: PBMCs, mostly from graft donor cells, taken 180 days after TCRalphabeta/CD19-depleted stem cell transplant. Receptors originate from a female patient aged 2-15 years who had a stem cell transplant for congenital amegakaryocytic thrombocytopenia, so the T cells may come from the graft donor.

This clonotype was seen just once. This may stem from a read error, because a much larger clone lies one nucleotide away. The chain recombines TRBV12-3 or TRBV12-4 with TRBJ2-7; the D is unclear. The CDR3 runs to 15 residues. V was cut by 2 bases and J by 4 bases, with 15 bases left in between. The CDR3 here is CASSLLGRPYYEQYF. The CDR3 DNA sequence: TGTGCCAGCAGTTTATTAGGCCGTCCCTATTACGAGCAGTACTTC.

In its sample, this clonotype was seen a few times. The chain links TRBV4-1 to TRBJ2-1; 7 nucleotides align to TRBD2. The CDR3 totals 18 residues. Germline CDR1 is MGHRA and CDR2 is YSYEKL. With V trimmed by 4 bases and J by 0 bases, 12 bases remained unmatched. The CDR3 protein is CASSRRREAPLSYNEQFF. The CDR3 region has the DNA TGCGCCAGCAGCCGAAGACGGGAGGCCCCCCTCTCCTACAATGAGCAGTTCTTC.

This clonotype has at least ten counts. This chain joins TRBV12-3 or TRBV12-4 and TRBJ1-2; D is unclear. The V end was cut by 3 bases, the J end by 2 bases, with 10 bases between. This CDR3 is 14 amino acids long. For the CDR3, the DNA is TGTGCCAGCAGTTTGGGCGTCGGGAACTATGGCTACACCTTC. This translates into CASSLGVGNYGYTF.

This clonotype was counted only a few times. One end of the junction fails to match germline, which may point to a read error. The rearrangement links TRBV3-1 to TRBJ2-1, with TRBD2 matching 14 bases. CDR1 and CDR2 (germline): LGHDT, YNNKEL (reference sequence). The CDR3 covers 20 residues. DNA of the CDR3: TGTGCCAGCTGCCAACTTACCGGGACTAGCGGGAGTACTTCCTACAATGAGCAGTTCTTC. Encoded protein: CASCQLTGTSGSTSYNEQFF.

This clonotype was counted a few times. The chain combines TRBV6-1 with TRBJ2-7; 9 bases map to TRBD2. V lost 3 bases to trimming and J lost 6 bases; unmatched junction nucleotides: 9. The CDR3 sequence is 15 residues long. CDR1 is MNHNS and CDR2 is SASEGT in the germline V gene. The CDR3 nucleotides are TGTGCCAGCAGTGATCGGCTAGCGGGAACCGGCGAGCAGTACTTC. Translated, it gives CASSDRLAGTGEQYF.

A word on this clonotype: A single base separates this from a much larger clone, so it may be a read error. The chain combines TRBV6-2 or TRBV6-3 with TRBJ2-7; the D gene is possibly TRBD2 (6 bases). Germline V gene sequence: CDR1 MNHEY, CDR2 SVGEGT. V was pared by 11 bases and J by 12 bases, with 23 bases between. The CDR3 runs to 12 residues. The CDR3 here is CAGTGLHADWYF. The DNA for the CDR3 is TGTGCCGGCACGGGACTCCACGCTGACTGGTACTTC.

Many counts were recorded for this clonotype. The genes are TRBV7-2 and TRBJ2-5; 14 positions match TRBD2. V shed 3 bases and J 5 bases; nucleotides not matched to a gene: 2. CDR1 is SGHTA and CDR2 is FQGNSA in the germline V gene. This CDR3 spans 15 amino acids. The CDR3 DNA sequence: TGTGCCAGCAGCTTGGGACTAGCGGGAGTGGAGACCCAGTACTTC. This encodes CASSLGLAGVETQYF.

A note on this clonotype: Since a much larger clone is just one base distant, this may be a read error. As DNA, the CDR3 is TGTGCCAGCAGTTTCCTGCTAGGGGCGGAGCAGTTCTTC. Amino acids: CASSFLLGAEQFF. V and J are TRBV6-6 and TRBJ2-1; possibly TRBD1 for D (5 bases). The V and J ends lost 4 bases and 10 bases respectively, with 14 bases between them. The germline CDR1 and CDR2 sequences are MNHNY and SVGAGI (reference sequence). CDR3 length: 13 residues.

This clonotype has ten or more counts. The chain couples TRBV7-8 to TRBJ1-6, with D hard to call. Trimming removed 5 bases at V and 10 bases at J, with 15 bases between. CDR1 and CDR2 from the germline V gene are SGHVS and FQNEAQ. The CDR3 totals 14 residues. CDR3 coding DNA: TGTGCCAGCAGCCCGACGTTTGGGGAATCACCCCTCCACTTT. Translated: CASSPTFGESPLHF.

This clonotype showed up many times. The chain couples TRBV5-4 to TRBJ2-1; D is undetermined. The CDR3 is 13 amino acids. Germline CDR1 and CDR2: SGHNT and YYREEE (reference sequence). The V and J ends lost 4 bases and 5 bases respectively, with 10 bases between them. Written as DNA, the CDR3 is TGTGCCAGCAGCCCGGTTGCACACAATGAGCAGTTCTTC. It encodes CASSPVAHNEQFF.

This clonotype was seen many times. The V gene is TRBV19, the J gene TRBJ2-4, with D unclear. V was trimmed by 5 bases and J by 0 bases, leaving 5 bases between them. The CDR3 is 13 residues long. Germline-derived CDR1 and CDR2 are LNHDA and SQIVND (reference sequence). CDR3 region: CASSLLAKNIQYF. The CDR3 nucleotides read TGTGCCAGTAGTCTCTTAGCCAAAAACATTCAGTACTTC.

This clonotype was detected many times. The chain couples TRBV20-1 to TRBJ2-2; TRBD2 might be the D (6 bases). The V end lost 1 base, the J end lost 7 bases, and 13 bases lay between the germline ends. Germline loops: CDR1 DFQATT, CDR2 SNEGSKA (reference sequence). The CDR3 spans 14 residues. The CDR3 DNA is TGCAGTGCTAGAGCTGGACTACTCATCGGGGAGCTGTTTTTT. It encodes CSARAGLLIGELFF.

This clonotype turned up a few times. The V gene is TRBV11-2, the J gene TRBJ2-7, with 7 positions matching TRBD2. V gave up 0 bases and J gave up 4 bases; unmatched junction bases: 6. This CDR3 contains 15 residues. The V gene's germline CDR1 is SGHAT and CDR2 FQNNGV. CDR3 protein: CASSLESGVGYEQYF. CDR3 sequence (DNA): TGTGCCAGCAGCTTAGAGAGCGGGGTCGGGTACGAGCAGTACTTC.

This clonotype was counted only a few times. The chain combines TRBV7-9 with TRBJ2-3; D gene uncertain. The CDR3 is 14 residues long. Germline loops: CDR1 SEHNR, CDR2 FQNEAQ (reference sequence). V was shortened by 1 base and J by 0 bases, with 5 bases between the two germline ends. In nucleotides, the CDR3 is TGTGCCAGCAGCTTAGGGATTAGCACAGATACGCAGTATTTT. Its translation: CASSLGISTDTQYF.

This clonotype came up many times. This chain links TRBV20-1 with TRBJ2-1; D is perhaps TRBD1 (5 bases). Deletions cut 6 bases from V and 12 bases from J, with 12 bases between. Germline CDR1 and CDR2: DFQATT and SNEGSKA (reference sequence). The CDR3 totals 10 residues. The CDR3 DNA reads TGCAGTGCCCCACGCACAGGGCAGTTCTTC. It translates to CSAPRTGQFF.

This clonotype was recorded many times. CDR3 DNA sequence: TGTGCCAGCAGCTTAGCCCTCCTAGCAGAGCAGTTCTTC. Its translation is CASSLALLAEQFF. The rearrangement uses TRBV7-9 and TRBJ2-1; possible D gene TRBD2, 5 bases. From germline, CDR1 is SEHNR and CDR2 FQNEAQ (reference sequence). CDR3 length: 13 residues. Trimming removed 0 bases from V and 10 bases from J, with 10 bases in between.

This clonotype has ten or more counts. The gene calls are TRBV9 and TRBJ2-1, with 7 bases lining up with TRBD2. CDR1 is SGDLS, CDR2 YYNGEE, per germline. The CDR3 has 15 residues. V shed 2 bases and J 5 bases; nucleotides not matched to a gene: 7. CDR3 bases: TGTGCCAGCAGCGTTGGCGGGAGCGGGAACAATGAGCAGTTCTTC. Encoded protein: CASSVGGSGNNEQFF.

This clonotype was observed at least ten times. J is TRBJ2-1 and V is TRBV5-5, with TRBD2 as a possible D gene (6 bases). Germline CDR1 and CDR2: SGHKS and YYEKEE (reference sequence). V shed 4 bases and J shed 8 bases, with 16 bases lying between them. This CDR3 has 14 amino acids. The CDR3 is CASSQTTSIDEQFF. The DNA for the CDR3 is TGTGCCAGCAGCCAAACTACTAGCATCGATGAGCAGTTCTTC.

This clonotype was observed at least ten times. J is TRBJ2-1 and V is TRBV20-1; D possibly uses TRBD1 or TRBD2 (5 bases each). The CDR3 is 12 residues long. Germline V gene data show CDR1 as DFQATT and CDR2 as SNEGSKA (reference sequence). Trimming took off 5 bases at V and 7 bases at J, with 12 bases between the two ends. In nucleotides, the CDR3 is TGCAGTGCTCCGCCGGGGCCGAATGAGCAGTTCTTC. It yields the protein CSAPPGPNEQFF.

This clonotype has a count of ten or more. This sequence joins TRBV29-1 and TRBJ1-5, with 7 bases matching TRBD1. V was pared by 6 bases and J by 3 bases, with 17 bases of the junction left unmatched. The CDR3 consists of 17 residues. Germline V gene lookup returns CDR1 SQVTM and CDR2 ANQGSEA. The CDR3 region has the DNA TGCAGCGTCGCTGATTTTGGGGTGACAGGGATCAATCAGCCCCAGCATTTT. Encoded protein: CSVADFGVTGINQPQHF.

CDR3 DNA sequence: TGCAGTGCTACCGCCGGAAATGGCGGGGGTAGCACAGATACGCAGTATTTT. Translating gives CSATAGNGGGSTDTQYF. The chain uses TRBV20-1 and TRBJ2-3; 7 nucleotides line up with TRBD2. The germline V gene encodes CDR1 DFQATT and CDR2 SNEGSKA (reference sequence). J lost 0 bases, V lost 4 bases, and 13 bases had no gene match. The CDR3 has 17 residues.

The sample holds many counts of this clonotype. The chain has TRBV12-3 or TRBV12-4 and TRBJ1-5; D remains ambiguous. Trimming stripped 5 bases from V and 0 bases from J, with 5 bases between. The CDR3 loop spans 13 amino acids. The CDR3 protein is CASSQDSNQPQHF. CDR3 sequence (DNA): TGTGCCAGCAGTCAAGATAGCAATCAGCCCCAGCATTTT.

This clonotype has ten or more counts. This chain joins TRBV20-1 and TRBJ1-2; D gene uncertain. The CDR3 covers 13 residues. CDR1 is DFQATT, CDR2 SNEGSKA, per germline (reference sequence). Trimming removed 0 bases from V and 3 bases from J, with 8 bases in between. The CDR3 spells CSARDRAYYGYTF. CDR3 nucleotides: TGCAGTGCTAGAGACCGAGCCTACTATGGCTACACCTTC.

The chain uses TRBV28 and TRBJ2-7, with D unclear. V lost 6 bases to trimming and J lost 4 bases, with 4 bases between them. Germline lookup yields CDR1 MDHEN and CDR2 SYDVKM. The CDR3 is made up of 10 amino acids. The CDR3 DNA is TGTGCCAGCAGAGGTTACGAGCAGTACTTC. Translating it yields CASRGYEQYF.

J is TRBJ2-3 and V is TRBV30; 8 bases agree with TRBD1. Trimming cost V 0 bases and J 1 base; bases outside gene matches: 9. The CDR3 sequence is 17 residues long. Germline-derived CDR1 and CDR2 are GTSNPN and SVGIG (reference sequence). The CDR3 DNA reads TGTGCCTGGAGTGTACGGGCAGGGGGCGCAGGCACAGATACGCAGTATTTT. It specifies CAWSVRAGGAGTDTQYF.

The CDR3 bases are TGTGCCAGCAGTGGCTTCAGGGCGGGCACTGAAGCTTTCTTT. This codes for CASSGFRAGTEAFF. This chain uses TRBV2 with TRBJ1-1, with D maybe TRBD1 (5 bases). The V end was cut by 4 bases, the J end by 4 bases, with 13 bases between. Per the germline V gene, CDR1 is SNHLY and CDR2 is FYNNEI. There are 14 residues in the CDR3. Together with reference TRBV2 and TRBJ1-1, the CDR3 gives the full variable domain: EPEVTQTPSHQVTQMGQEVILRCVPISNHLYFYWYRQILGQKVEFLVSFYNNEISEKSEIFDDQFSVERPDGSNFTLKIRSTKLEDSAMYFCASSGFRAGTEAFFGQGTRLTVV.

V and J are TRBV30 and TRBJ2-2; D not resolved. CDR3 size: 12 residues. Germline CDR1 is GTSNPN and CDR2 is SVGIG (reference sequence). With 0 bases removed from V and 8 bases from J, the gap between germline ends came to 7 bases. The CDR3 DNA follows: TGTGCCTGGAGTGTGGCCTCTGGGGAGCTGTTTTTT. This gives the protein CAWSVASGELFF.

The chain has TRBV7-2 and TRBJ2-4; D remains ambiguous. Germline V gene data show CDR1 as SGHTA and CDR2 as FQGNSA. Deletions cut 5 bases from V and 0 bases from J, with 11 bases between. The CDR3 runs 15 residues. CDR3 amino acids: CASSPRNIAKNIQYF. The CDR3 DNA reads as TGTGCCAGCAGCCCCCGAAATATAGCCAAAAACATTCAGTACTTC.

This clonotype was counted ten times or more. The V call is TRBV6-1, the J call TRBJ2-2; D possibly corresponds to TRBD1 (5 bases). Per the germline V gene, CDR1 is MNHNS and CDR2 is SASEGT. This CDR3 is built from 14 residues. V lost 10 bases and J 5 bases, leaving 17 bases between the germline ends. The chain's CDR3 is CATKNQGDTGELFF. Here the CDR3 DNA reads TGTGCCACGAAGAACCAGGGCGATACCGGGGAGCTGTTTTTT.

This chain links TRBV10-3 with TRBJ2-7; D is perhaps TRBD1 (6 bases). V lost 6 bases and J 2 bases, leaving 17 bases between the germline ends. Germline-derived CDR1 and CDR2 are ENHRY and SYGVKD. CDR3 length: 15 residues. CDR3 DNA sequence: TGTGCCATCAGAGATGACAGGTCAAATCCCTACGAGCAGTACTTC. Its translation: CAIRDDRSNPYEQYF.

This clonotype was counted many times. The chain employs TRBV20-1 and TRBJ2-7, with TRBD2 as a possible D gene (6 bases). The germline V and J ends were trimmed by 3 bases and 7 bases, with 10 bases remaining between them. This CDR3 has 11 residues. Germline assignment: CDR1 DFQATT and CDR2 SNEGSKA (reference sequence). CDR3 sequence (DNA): TGCAGTGCTAGCGGGGGTTGGGAGCAGTACTTC. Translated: CSASGGWEQYF.